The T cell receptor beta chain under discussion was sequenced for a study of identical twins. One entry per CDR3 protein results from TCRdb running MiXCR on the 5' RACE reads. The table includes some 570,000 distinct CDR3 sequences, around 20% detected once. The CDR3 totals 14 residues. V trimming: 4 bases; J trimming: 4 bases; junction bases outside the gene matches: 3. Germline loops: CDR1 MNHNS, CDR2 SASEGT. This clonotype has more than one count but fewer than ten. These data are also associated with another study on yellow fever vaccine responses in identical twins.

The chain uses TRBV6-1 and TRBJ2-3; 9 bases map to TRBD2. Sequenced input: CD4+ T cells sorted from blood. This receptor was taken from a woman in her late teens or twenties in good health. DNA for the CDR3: TGTGCCAGCAGTGCCGGACTAGCGTCAGATACGCAGTATTTT. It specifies CASSAGLASDTQYF.